The source of this TCR beta chain is a study of blood T cells in healthy people across ages. Study-level background: Capture by template switching was about one barcoded beta molecule per two T cells.

The study, taken as a whole, reports: Unknown donor CMV status possibly confounded expanded clonotype changes.

Comments on this clonotype: The antigen remains unidentified. Mismatch with germline at one junction end may stem from a read error.

Next came a second PCR, run for about 6 to 12 cycles, which used a sample-barcoded 5' primer along with a J-beta primer mix. From each sample, at least 2.5 million paired-end reads containing CDR3 were obtained. TCRdb itself ran the 5' RACE reads through MiXCR, one entry per CDR3 protein. The sample lists about 1.8 million distinct CDR3 sequences; about 50% were seen once. The CDR3 is 13 residues long. Germline CDR1 MNHEY, CDR2 SVGEGT. Every donor provided approximately 9.2 milliliters of peripheral blood. The TCR was taken from a woman aged 40 to 50 in good health. The specimen sequenced was blood. This chain joins TRBV6-2 or TRBV6-3 and TRBJ2-5, with 8 bases fitting TRBD2. The chain's CDR3 is CASSDSNGLAAYF. CDR3 DNA: TGTGCCAGCAGTGACTCGAATGGACTAGCTGCGTACTTC.